This TCR beta chain was recorded in a study of blood T cell repertoires in COVID-19. Study-level information: Collection of acute and convalescent COVID-19 samples took place in the United States, Italy and Spain. T cells, B-cell-depleted T cells, or PBMCs supplied cDNA or gDNA.

Authors' processing steps: Estimation of nucleated cell counts relied on the amplification of reference gene primers. Sequenced by immunoSEQ multiplex PCR; TCRdb stores in-frame clones only, minus some. V, J and clone size are those of that table, while D and trimming were read from the DNA. The sample has some 76,000 clones; 85% to 90% are singletons. V gave up 4 bases and J gave up 1 base, with 7 bases separating them. Germline V lookup: CDR1 SGHVS, CDR2 FNYEAQ. The CDR3 totals 13 residues. The TCR comes from a man older than 75 in a cohort sampled during active COVID-19. Sequencing used peripheral blood. This sequence joins TRBV7-6 and TRBJ2-5; D might be TRBD1 (5 bases). CDR3 region: CASSYTGQETQYF. The DNA for the CDR3 is TGTGCCAGCAGCTATACAGGCCAAGAGACCCAGTACTTC.